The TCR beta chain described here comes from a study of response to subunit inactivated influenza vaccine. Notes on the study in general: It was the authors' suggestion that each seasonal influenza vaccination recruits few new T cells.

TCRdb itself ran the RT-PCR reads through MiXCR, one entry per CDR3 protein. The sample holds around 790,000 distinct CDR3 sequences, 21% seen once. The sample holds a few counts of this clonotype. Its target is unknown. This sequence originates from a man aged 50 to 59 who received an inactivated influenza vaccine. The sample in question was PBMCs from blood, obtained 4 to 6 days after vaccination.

The CDR3, as DNA: TGTGCCAGCAGTCAGAGCGTTATGAGGGAGGGCCGGACCGGGGAGCTGTTTTTT. Translated: CASSQSVMREGRTGELFF. V gene TRBV11-1 combines with J gene TRBJ2-2; 7 bases are shared with TRBD2. This CDR3 has 18 amino acids. Per germline, CDR1 SGHAT and CDR2 FQDESV (reference sequence). Trimming at V came to 6 bases and at J to 5 bases, leaving 18 bases not matched to a gene.